These 3 T cell receptor beta chains were all obtained from the same sample, sequenced in a study of CD8+ T cells in alopecia areata. As for treatment: oral pan-JAK inhibitor, 5-10 mg twice daily. The sequencing template was cDNA reverse transcribed from extracted RNA. Produced via immunoSEQ multiplex PCR; TCRdb's table is partial and in-frame only. The sample consists of over 150,000 clones, around 60% of them appearing once. The sequencing used CD4+ T cells sorted from blood, collected at week 24, from a patient treated with tofacitinib. The source of these receptors is a human donor with alopecia areata.

The V call is TRBV2, the J call TRBJ1-5, with TRBD1 as a possible D gene (6 bases). The CDR3 runs 14 residues. V was pared by 6 bases and J by 8 bases, with 17 bases between. CDR1 and CDR2 (germline): SNHLY, FYNNEI. CDR3 region: CASREQGPREPQHF. The CDR3 DNA reads TGTGCCAGCAGGGAACAGGGTCCTAGAGAGCCCCAGCATTTT. Combining the CDR3 with reference TRBV2 and TRBJ1-5 gives the whole variable domain EPEVTQTPSHQVTQMGQEVILRCVPISNHLYFYWYRQILGQKVEFLVSFYNNEISEKSEIFDDQFSVERPDGSNFTLKIRSTKLEDSAMYFCASREQGPREPQHFGDGTRLSIL.

This chain links TRBV25-1 with TRBJ2-7, with D possibly TRBD2 on 6 matching bases. V lost 7 bases and J 2 bases, leaving 9 bases between the germline ends. The CDR3 contains 12 residues. Germline V CDR1 and CDR2: MGHDK, SYGVNS. This CDR3 is CASNGGTYEQYF. CDR3 nucleotide sequence: TGTGCCAGCAACGGGGGAACCTACGAGCAGTACTTC.

The gene calls are TRBV6-5 and TRBJ2-3, with 11 positions matching TRBD2. The CDR3 runs 15 residues. The J segment lost 2 bases and the V segment lost 7 bases, leaving 5 bases of the junction unmatched. From germline, CDR1 is MNHEY and CDR2 SVGAGI. The CDR3, as DNA: TGTGCCAGCAAACTAGCGGGGGCCTCCACAGATACGCAGTATTTT. Translated: CASKLAGASTDTQYF.